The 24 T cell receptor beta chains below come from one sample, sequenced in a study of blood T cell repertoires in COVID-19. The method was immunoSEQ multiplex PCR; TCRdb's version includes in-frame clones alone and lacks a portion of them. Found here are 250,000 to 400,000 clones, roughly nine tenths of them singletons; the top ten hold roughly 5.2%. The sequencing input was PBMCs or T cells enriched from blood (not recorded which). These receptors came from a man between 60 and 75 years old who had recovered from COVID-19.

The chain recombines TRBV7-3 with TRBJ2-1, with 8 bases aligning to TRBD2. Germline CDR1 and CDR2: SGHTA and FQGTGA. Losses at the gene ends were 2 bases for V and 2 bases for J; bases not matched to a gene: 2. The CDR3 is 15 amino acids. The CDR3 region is CASSLDGGAYNEQFF. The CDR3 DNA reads TGTGCCAGCAGCTTAGACGGGGGGGCCTACAATGAGCAGTTCTTC.

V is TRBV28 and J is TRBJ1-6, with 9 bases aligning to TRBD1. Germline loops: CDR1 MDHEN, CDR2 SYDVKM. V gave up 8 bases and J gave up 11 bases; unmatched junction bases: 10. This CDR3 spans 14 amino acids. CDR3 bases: TGTGCCAGCGGAAACCGGGACAGGGTTGCACCCCTCCACTTT. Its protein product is CASGNRDRVAPLHF. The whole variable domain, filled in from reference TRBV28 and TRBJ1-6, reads DVKVTQSSRYLVKRTGEKVFLECVQDMDHENMFWYRQDPGLGLRLIYFSYDVKMKEKGDIPEGYSVSREKKERFSLILESASTNQTSMYLCASGNRDRVAPLHFGNGTRLTVT.

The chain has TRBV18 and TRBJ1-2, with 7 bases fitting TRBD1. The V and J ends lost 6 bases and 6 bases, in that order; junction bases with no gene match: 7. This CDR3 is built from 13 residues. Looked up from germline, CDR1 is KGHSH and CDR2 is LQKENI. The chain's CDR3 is CASSPGQSNGYTF. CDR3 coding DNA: TGTGCCAGCTCCCCGGGACAGTCGAATGGCTACACCTTC.

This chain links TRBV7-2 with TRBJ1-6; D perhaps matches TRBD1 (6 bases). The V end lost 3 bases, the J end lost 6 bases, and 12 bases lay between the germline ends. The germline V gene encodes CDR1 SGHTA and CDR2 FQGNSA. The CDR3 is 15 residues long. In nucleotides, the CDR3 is TGTGCCAGCAGCTTGAGGGGGGGCGGTAATTCACCCCTCCACTTT. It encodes CASSLRGGGNSPLHF. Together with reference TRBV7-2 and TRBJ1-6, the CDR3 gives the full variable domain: GAGVSQSPSNKVTEKGKDVELRCDPISGHTALYWYRQSLGQGLEFLIYFQGNSAPDKSGLPSDRFSAERTGGSVSTLTIQRTQQEDSAVYLCASSLRGGGNSPLHFGNGTRLTVT.

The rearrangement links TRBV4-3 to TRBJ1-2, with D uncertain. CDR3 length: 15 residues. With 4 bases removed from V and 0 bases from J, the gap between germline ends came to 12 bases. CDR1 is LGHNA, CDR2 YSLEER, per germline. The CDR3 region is CASSLERASNYGYTF. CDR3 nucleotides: TGCGCCAGCAGCCTTGAGAGGGCATCTAACTATGGCTACACCTTC.

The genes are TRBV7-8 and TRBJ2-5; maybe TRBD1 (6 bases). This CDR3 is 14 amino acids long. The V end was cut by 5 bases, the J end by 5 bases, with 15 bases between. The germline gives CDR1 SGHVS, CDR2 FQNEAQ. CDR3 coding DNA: TGTGCCAGCAGCACAAGACAGGTATCGGAGACCCAGTACTTC. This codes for CASSTRQVSETQYF.

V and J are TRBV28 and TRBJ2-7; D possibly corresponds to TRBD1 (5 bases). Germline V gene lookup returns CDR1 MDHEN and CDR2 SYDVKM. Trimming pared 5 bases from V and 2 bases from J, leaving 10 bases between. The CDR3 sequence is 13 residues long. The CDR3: CASSTTGTYEQYF. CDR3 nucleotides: TGTGCCAGCAGTACCACAGGCACCTACGAGCAGTACTTC.

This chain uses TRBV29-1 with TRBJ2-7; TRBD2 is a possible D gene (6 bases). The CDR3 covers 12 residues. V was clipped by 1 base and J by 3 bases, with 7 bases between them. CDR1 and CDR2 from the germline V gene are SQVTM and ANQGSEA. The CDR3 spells CSVEAGVYEQYF. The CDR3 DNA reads TGCAGCGTTGAAGCGGGAGTCTACGAGCAGTACTTC.

The CDR3 nucleotides read TGCAGTGCCTTGGGGGCGGGAGTAAAGTTCTTC. It is translated as CSALGAGVKFF. The chain has TRBV20-1 and TRBJ2-1; D is possibly TRBD2 (7 bases). V was clipped by 6 bases and J by 14 bases, with 17 bases between them. The CDR3 has 11 residues. Germline V gene lookup returns CDR1 DFQATT and CDR2 SNEGSKA (reference sequence).

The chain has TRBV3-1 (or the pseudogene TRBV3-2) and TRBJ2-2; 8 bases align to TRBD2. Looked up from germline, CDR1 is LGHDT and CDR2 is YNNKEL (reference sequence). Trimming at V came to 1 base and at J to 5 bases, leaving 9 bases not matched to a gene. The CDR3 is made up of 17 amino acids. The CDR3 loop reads CASSQGLAGVNTGELFF. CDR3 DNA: TGTGCCAGCAGCCAAGGTCTAGCGGGCGTGAATACCGGGGAGCTGTTTTTT.

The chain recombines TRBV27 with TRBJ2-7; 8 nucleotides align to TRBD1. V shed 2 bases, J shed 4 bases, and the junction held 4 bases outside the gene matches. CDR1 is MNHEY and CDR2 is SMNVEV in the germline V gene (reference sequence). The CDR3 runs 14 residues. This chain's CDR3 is CASSLGQGGYEQYF. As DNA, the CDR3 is TGTGCCAGCAGTTTAGGACAGGGCGGGTACGAGCAGTACTTC.

The CDR3 DNA is TGTGCCAGCAGTTCAACTAGCGGGGGGAACAATGAGCAGTTCTTC. The encoded protein is CASSSTSGGNNEQFF. The gene calls are TRBV28 and TRBJ2-1; 12 bases fit TRBD2. CDR3 length: 15 residues. V shed 4 bases and J 5 bases; nucleotides not matched to a gene: 3. In germline, CDR1 is MDHEN, CDR2 SYDVKM.

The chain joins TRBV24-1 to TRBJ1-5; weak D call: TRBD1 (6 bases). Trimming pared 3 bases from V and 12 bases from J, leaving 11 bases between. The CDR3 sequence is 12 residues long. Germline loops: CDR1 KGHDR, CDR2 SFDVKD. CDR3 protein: CATSDRGGRQHF. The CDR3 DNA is TGTGCCACCAGTGATCGGGGGGGGCGCCAGCATTTT.

The DNA for the CDR3 is TGTGCCAGCAGCCCTTGGGACACCTTCAAGCTGTTTTTT. Translating it yields CASSPWDTFKLFF. The chain employs TRBV28 and TRBJ1-4; maybe TRBD1 (6 bases). Germline CDR1 is MDHEN and CDR2 is SYDVKM. CDR3 size: 13 residues. The V gene lost 6 bases and the J gene lost 14 bases, with 19 bases spanning the gap.

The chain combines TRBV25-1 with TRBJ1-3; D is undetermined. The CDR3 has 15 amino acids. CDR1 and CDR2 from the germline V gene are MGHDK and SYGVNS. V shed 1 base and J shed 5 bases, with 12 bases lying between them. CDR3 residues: CASSESITDRNTIYF. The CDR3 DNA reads TGTGCCAGCAGTGAATCAATAACAGACCGAAACACCATATATTTT.

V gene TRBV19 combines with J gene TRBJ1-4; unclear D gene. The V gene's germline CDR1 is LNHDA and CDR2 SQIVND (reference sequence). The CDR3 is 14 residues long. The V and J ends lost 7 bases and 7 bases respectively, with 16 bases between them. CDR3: CASIGRRMGEKLFF. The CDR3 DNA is TGTGCCAGTATTGGGCGGAGGATGGGTGAAAAACTGTTTTTT. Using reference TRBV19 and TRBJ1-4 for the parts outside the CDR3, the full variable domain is DGGITQSPKYLFRKEGQNVTLSCEQNLNHDAMYWYRQDPGQGLRLIYYSQIVNDFQKGDIAEGYSVSREKKESFPLTVTSAQKNPTAFYLCASIGRRMGEKLFFGSGTQLSVL.

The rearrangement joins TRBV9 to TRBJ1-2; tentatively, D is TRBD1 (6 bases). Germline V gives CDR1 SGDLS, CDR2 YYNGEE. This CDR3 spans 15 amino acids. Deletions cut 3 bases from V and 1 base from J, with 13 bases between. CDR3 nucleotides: TGTGCCAGCAGCGCCCACCGGGACATTAACTATGGCTACACCTTC. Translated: CASSAHRDINYGYTF.

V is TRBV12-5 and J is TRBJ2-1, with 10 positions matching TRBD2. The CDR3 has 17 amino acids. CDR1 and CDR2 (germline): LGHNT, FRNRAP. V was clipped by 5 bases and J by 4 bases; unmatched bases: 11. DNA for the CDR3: TGTGCTAGTGGTCCAAACCTTGGGACTAGCGCGTACAATGAGCAGTTCTTC. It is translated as CASGPNLGTSAYNEQFF.

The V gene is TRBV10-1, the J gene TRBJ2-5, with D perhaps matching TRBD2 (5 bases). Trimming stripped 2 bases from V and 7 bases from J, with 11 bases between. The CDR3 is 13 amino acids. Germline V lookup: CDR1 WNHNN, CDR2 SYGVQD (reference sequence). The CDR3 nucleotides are TGCGCCAGCAGTGAGCTGAGGGTTGGGACCCAGTACTTC. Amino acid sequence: CASSELRVGTQYF.

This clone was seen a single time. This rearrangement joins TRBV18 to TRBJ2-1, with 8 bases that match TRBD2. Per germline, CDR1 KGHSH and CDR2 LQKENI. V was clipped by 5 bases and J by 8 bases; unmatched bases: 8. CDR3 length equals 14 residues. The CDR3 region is CASSKTSEKDEQFF. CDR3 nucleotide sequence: TGTGCCAGCTCAAAGACTAGCGAAAAGGATGAGCAGTTCTTC.

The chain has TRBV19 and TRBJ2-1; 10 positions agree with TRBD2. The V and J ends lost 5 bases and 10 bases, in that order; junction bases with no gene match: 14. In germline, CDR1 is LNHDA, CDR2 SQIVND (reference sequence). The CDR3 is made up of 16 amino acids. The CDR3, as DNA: TGTGCCAGTAGTTCAGGACTAGCGGTTACATCGGACGAGCAGTTCTTC. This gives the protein CASSSGLAVTSDEQFF.

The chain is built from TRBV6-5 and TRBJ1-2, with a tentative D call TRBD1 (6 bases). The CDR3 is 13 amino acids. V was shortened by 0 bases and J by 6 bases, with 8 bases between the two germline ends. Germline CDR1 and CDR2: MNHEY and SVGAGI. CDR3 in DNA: TGTGCCAGCAGTTACTCGGACAGCAATGGCTACACCTTC. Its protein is CASSYSDSNGYTF.

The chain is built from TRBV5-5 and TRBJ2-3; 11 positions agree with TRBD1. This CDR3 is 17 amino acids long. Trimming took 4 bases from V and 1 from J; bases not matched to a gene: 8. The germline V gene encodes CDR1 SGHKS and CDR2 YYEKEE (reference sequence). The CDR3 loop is CASSQMGQGVGTDTQYF. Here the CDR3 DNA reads TGTGCCAGCAGCCAGATGGGACAGGGGGTTGGCACAGATACGCAGTATTTT.

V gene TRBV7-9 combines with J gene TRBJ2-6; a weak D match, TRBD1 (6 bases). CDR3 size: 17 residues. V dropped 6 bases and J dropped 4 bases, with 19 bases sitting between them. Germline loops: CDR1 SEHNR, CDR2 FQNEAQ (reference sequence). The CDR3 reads CASRSPQGLLGANVLTF. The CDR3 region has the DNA TGTGCCAGCAGGTCCCCTCAGGGGCTACTGGGGGCCAACGTCCTGACTTTC.